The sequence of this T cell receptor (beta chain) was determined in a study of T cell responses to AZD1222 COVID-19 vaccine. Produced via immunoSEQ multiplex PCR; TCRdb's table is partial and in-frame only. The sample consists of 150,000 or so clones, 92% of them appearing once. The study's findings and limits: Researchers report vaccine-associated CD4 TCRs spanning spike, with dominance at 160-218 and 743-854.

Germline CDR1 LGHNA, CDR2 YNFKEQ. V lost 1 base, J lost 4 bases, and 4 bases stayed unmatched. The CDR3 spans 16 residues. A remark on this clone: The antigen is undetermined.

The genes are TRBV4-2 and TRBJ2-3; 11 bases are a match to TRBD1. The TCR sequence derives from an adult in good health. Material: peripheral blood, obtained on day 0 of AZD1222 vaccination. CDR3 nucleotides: TGTGCCAGCAGCCAAGGGGACAGGGGGGCGTCAGATACGCAGTATTTT. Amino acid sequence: CASSQGDRGASDTQYF.